One and the same sample provided the 8 T cell receptor beta chains below, sequenced in a study of blood T cell dynamics during melanoma immunotherapy. Time point meaning: pre-treatment baseline. The method was immunoSEQ multiplex PCR; TCRdb's version includes in-frame clones alone and lacks a portion of them. Of 9,000 to 10,000 clones listed, over 85% are singletons. The sequencing used blood, collected from a patient treated with checkpoint blockade. Source of these receptors: a human donor with melanoma.

The rearrangement joins TRBV7-9 to TRBJ2-3, with no clear D. There are 12 residues in the CDR3. Per germline, CDR1 SEHNR and CDR2 FQNEAQ (reference sequence). With 0 bases removed from V and 4 bases from J, the gap between germline ends came to 2 bases. The DNA for the CDR3 is TGTGCCAGCAGCTTAGCCCCAGATACGCAGTATTTT. This codes for CASSLAPDTQYF.

The chain links TRBV28 to TRBJ1-2, with a tentative D call TRBD1 (5 bases). Germline V gene sequence: CDR1 MDHEN, CDR2 SYDVKM. The CDR3 has 15 residues. Trimming pared 6 bases from V and 3 bases from J, leaving 17 bases between. CDR3 region: CASRSGGGRDYGYTF. DNA for the CDR3: TGTGCCAGCAGGAGCGGCGGGGGGAGGGACTATGGCTACACCTTC.

The V call is TRBV6-5, the J call TRBJ1-2; a weak D match, TRBD1 (5 bases). Germline CDR1 reads MNHEY; CDR2 reads SVGAGI. This CDR3 spans 14 amino acids. V was cut by 3 bases and J by 6 bases, with 14 bases left in between. CDR3 in amino acids: CASSYRRPGDGYTF. In nucleotides, the CDR3 is TGTGCCAGCAGTTATAGGCGGCCGGGGGATGGCTACACCTTC.

This clone was seen more than once but under ten times. The chain employs TRBV18 and TRBJ1-1, with 8 bases matching TRBD1. There are 13 residues in the CDR3. Germline V CDR1 and CDR2: KGHSH, LQKENI. The V segment lost 6 bases and the J segment 6 bases; nucleotides outside the gene matches: 6. The CDR3 protein is CASSTGTGPEAFF. The CDR3 DNA follows: TGTGCCAGCTCGACCGGGACAGGCCCTGAAGCTTTCTTT.

This rearrangement joins TRBV11-2 to TRBJ2-3; TRBD2 is a possible D gene (5 bases). Per the germline V gene, CDR1 is SGHAT and CDR2 is FQNNGV. The CDR3 is made up of 12 amino acids. V dropped 7 bases and J dropped 6 bases, with 11 bases sitting between them. CDR3 sequence: CASTSSGDTQYF. In DNA, the CDR3 is TGTGCCAGCACATCTTCGGGGGATACGCAGTATTTT.

The rearrangement links TRBV6-5 to TRBJ1-2, with 8 bases aligning to TRBD1. This CDR3 contains 14 residues. Trimming took 7 bases from V and 8 from J; bases not matched to a gene: 12. The germline V gene has CDR1 MNHEY and CDR2 SVGAGI. CDR3 amino acids: CASTYGQGARGYTF. In DNA form, the CDR3 reads TGTGCCAGCACCTACGGGCAGGGGGCGCGAGGCTACACCTTC.

This clone was recorded a few times. The gene calls are TRBV10-3 and TRBJ2-5, with a weak D call TRBD1 (8 bases). CDR3 length: 15 residues. V lost 10 bases and J 5 bases, leaving 23 bases between the germline ends. CDR1 and CDR2 (germline): ENHRY, SYGVKD. This chain's CDR3 is CATNDPTGGGETQYF. As DNA, the CDR3 is TGTGCCACCAACGACCCAACAGGGGGAGGGGAGACCCAGTACTTC.

The rearrangement links TRBV7-8 to TRBJ2-7; D is perhaps TRBD2 (5 bases). Germline V gene sequence: CDR1 SGHVS, CDR2 FQNEAQ. V dropped 5 bases and J dropped 7 bases, with 12 bases sitting between them. CDR3 length equals 12 residues. The CDR3 loop reads CASSPWGVEQYF. The DNA of the CDR3 is TGTGCCAGCAGCCCCTGGGGAGTGGAGCAGTACTTC.